Below, one TCR beta chain is given with its context. This clone was seen only once. The target of this receptor is not known. No base quality information exists; no much larger clone differs at one position. This specimen comes from a study of PD-1 blockade in classical Hodgkin lymphoma (dated by TCRdb to 2019 to 2021). Background for the entire study: Nivolumab dosing was 3 mg/kg intravenously every 2 weeks, continuing until either disease progression or unacceptable toxicity. The study used TCR beta sequencing and CyTOF to define a peripheral blood immune signature of response to PD-1 blockade in classical Hodgkin lymphoma. Overall study results and their limits: Only a single clinical trial cohort was studied, and what caused the repertoire differences, possibly disease activity or prior therapy, remained undefined. CD4+ but not CD8+ TCR diversity rose significantly by C4D1 (p=0.0027 vs p=0.16), most apparent in complete responders (p=0.02). Trial patients achieving complete response had baseline diversity similar to newly diagnosed patients, whereas partial responders and progressors had significantly lower diversity. Diversity was lower in patients who began nivolumab less than 1 year after ASCT, so these patients were left out of later analyses to avoid confounding by immune reconstitution. Baseline TCR diversity was reported to be lower in newly diagnosed patients than in healthy donors and to be lower still in relapsed/refractory patients.

According to the study, the label for this sample's time point signals: cycle 2 day 1 (C2D1) of nivolumab. Every trial patient had relapsed following autologous stem cell transplantation, and prior brentuximab vedotin exposure was what differed among cohorts A, B and C. A total of roughly 60 patients with relapsed/refractory classical Hodgkin lymphoma made up the trial cohort, and each patient's best overall response was complete response, partial response or progressive disease. Trial patients were treated with single-agent nivolumab in the multi-cohort phase II CheckMate 205 trial. An independent review committee assessed best overall response by applying the 2007 International Working Group response criteria. Trial PBMCs were collected just before the start of nivolumab (C1D1) and during therapy at cycle 2 day 1 and cycle 4 day 1. After peripheral blood was drawn into 8 mL Vacutainer Cell Preparation Tubes, PBMCs were isolated by centrifugation and then cryopreserved.

V lost 0 bases and J lost 1 base, and the count of bases not matched to a germline gene is 1. Per the germline V gene, KGHSH is the CDR1 and LQKENI is the CDR2. The cysteine opens and the phenylalanine closes a CDR3 of 15 amino acids. Solely the CDR3 DNA is kept, with 45 bases framed from the first base. The Qiagen DNeasy kit was used to extract genomic DNA from unsorted PBMCs and from the negatively selected CD4+ and CD8+ fractions. Amplification of TCR beta CDR3 regions was done by immunoSEQ multiplex PCR with primers that anneal to V and J segments. A synthetic immune receptor repertoire was used to minimize amplification bias, and any residual bias was removed computationally once sequencing was done. The authors' pipeline ran thus. Repertoire diversity was quantified as the Shannon entropy index using custom Python scripts. Unsorted, CD4+ and CD8+ repertoires were examined separately, except in combined analyses, for which CD4+ and CD8+ sequences were merged in silico. A clone counted as expanded when the clone's frequency after treatment rose at least 2-fold relative to C1D1, and clones undetected at baseline were given a pseudocount of 0.5. Singleton clones were defined as clones with 0 or 1 copy at C1D1, and non-singleton clones were defined as clones with 2 or more copies. Clones expanded in unsorted samples were annotated as CD4+, CD8+ or unknown by matching protein sequences in sorted samples from the same patient. Diversity changes from C1D1 to C4D1 were tested in paired samples using Wilcoxon tests. TCRdb re-hosts the immuneACCESS table, in-frame sequences only. Its copies lack some clones; in the studies checked, an unresolved V gene accounts for under half of them, and the cause for the rest is not known. Clone size and the V and J calls come from that table; the DNA yielded D and trimming. The sample includes some 150,000 clones, with 78% observed a single time. About 9.3% of the sample rests with the top ten.

This chain joins TRBV18 to TRBJ2-7, with TRBD1 matching 9 junction bases. The source is a human donor with classical Hodgkin lymphoma. The sample was peripheral blood mononuclear cells (PBMCs), taken before the second cycle of nivolumab. The CDR3 protein sequence reads: CASSPPGQGSYEQYF. The DNA sequence is given as TGTGCCAGCTCACCACCGGGACAGGGTTCCTACGAGCAGTACTTC. With the rest looked up from the reference TRBV18 and TRBJ2-7 genes rather than sequenced, the full variable domain is NAGVMQNPRHLVRRRGQEARLRCSPMKGHSHVYWYRQLPEEGLKFMVYLQKENIIDESGMPKERFSAEFPKEGPSILRIQQVVRGDSAAYFCASSPPGQGSYEQYFGPGTRLTVT.